The rows below give T cell receptor beta chains drawn from one sample of a study of cytomegalovirus exposure and HLA in healthy donors. Profiled with immunoSEQ multiplex PCR; TCRdb holds only in-frame clones, not every one. The sample holds about 140,000 clones, 65% to 70% seen once. Sequenced material: PBMCs. The receptors originated from a human donor in good health. Each CDR3 is given with its conserved first and last residue. D genes are given only for firm matches. Clone size is not always given. Where it is, it says once, few, many or a class for expanded clones.

d_gene,abundance,v_gene,j_gene,CDR3aa,CDR3nt
-,few,TRBV10-1,TRBJ2-7,CASSEFGYEQYF,TGCGCCAGCAGTGAATTCGGGTACGAGCAGTACTTC
-,-,TRBV18,TRBJ1-1,CASSARQQGGTEAFF,TGTGCCAGCTCAGCACGACAACAGGGAGGGACTGAAGCTTTCTTT
-,-,TRBV5-1,TRBJ1-5,CASSLGANQPQHF,TGCGCCAGCAGCTTGGGGGCCAATCAGCCCCAGCATTTT
-,-,TRBV27,TRBJ2-1,CASSLGGSYNEQFF,TGTGCCAGCAGTCTAGGGGGCTCCTACAATGAGCAGTTCTTC
-,-,TRBV14,TRBJ2-1,CASSLLGGLNNEQFF,TGTGCCAGCAGCCTTCTTGGCGGCCTCAACAATGAGCAGTTCTTC
-,-,TRBV2,TRBJ2-5,CASRRYSETQYF,TGTGCCAGCAGACGATACTCGGAGACCCAGTACTTC
TRBD2,-,TRBV18,TRBJ2-1,CASSPSGGSDNEQFF,TGTGCCAGCTCACCATCGGGGGGGAGCGACAATGAGCAGTTCTTC
TRBD2,-,TRBV6-5,TRBJ2-7,CASSRTSGTYEQYF,TGTGCCAGCAGTCGGACTAGCGGCACCTACGAGCAGTACTTC
-,-,TRBV27,TRBJ2-7,CASSSHAYEQYF,TGTGCCAGCAGTTCACACGCCTACGAGCAGTACTTC
-,-,TRBV7-8,TRBJ2-7,CASSGGGQVVDEQYF,TGTGCCAGCAGCGGGGGGGGGCAGGTGGTGGACGAGCAGTACTTC
-,-,TRBV4-1,TRBJ2-2,CASSQAPWNTGELFF,TGCGCCAGCAGCCAAGCCCCCTGGAACACCGGGGAGCTGTTTTTT
-,-,TRBV5-6,TRBJ2-4,CASSWDRGRTENIQYF,TGTGCCAGCAGCTGGGATCGAGGACGGACTGAAAACATTCAGTACTTC
TRBD1,-,TRBV4-3,TRBJ2-3,CASSQTVDRGEDTQYF,TGCGCCAGCAGCCAAACTGTGGACAGGGGCGAAGATACGCAGTATTTT
TRBD1,-,TRBV18,TRBJ2-7,CASSPLSGTGLYEQYF,TGTGCCAGCTCACCACTCTCGGGGACAGGGCTCTACGAGCAGTACTTC
-,-,TRBV10-2,TRBJ2-7,CASSEGGTESSYEQYF,TGCGCCAGCAGTGAGGGCGGGACGGAGAGCTCCTACGAGCAGTACTTC
TRBD1,-,TRBV4-3,TRBJ2-4,CASSQYPGQGRNIQYF,TGCGCCAGCAGCCAATACCCGGGACAGGGGAGAAACATTCAGTACTTC
TRBD2,-,TRBV18,TRBJ2-2,CASSLAGEPGELFF,TGTGCCAGCTCACTAGCGGGAGAGCCCGGGGAGCTGTTTTTT
-,-,TRBV2,TRBJ2-7,CASKSESLSYEQYF,TGTGCCAGTAAAAGCGAGTCCCTCTCCTACGAGCAGTACTTC
TRBD2,-,TRBV27,TRBJ2-3,CASSLSVGGTDTQYF,TGTGCCAGCAGTTTATCGGTCGGGGGGACAGATACGCAGTATTTT
TRBD1,few,TRBV5-8,TRBJ1-1,CASSPKDRSSAASFF,TGTGCCAGCAGCCCAAAGGACAGGTCATCAGCCGCGTCTTTCTTT
-,-,TRBV28,TRBJ2-1,CATAGPMVNEQFF,TGTGCCACCGCGGGACCCATGGTTAATGAGCAGTTCTTC
-,-,TRBV25-1,TRBJ2-3,CASSDVSGSPRDTQYF,TGTGCCAGCAGTGATGTTTCGGGGAGTCCCAGGGATACGCAGTATTTT
-,-,TRBV7-2,TRBJ2-7,CASSFGGAGEQYF,TGTGCCAGCAGCTTCGGAGGGGCGGGCGAGCAGTACTTC
TRBD1,-,TRBV10-1,TRBJ2-2,CASSEGTGNPNTGELFF,TGCGCCAGCAGTGAGGGGACAGGGAACCCAAACACCGGGGAGCTGTTTTTT
TRBD2,-,TRBV28,TRBJ2-7,CASSEPGTSGRSPYEQYF,TGTGCCAGCAGTGAACCCGGGACTAGCGGGAGGTCCCCCTACGAGCAGTACTTC
-,-,TRBV6-6,TRBJ1-3,CASSYRDFSGNTIYF,TGTGCCAGCAGTTACCGGGACTTCTCTGGAAACACCATATATTTT
TRBD2,-,TRBV9,TRBJ2-5,CASGLAGDATQYF,TGTGCCAGCGGACTAGCGGGAGATGCGACCCAGTACTTC
TRBD2,-,TRBV6-5,TRBJ2-1,CASSFGTSENEQFF,TGTGCCAGCAGCTTCGGCACTAGCGAGAATGAGCAGTTCTTC
TRBD1,-,TRBV5-6,TRBJ2-3,CASSLLLGTGPGTQYF,TGTGCCAGCAGCTTGCTACTCGGGACAGGCCCTGGTACGCAGTATTTT
-,-,TRBV28,TRBJ1-5,CASSFGSGLHF,TGTGCCAGCAGTTTTGGGTCGGGACTGCATTTT
TRBD1,-,TRBV7-9,TRBJ1-2,CASSSIQGANYGYTF,TGTGCCAGCAGCTCTATACAGGGGGCAAACTATGGCTACACCTTC
TRBD2,-,TRBV11-3,TRBJ2-3,CASSLFSGVTDTQYF,TGTGCCAGCAGCTTATTTAGCGGGGTCACAGATACGCAGTATTTT
-,-,TRBV2,TRBJ2-2,CASSERGTGELFF,TGTGCCAGCAGTGAACGGGGGACCGGGGAGCTGTTTTTT
TRBD2,-,TRBV11-2,TRBJ2-1,CASSLDLTSGSRNEQFF,TGTGCCAGCAGCTTAGATTTGACTAGCGGGAGTCGGAATGAGCAGTTCTTC
-,-,TRBV11-3,TRBJ1-1,CASSSGPGGTEAFF,TGTGCCAGCAGCTCCGGGCCTGGAGGGACTGAAGCTTTCTTT
TRBD1,once,TRBV5-6,TRBJ2-7,CASSLVSGGYEQYF,TGTGCCAGCAGCTTGGTTTCAGGGGGCTACGAGCAGTACTTC
-,-,TRBV2,TRBJ1-6,CASSDTGTSYSPLHF,TGTGCCAGCAGTGACACCGGGACTTCGTATTCACCCCTCCACTTT
TRBD1,few,TRBV2,TRBJ1-3,CASRGQGRSGNTIYF,TGTGCCAGCAGGGGACAGGGACGCTCTGGAAACACCATATATTTT
-,-,TRBV6-6,TRBJ2-3,CASTGRASTDTQYF,TGTGCCAGCACCGGTCGAGCTAGCACAGATACGCAGTATTTT
TRBD1,-,TRBV19,TRBJ2-2,CASSISGQGGELFF,TGTGCCAGTAGTATATCGGGACAGGGCGGGGAGCTGTTTTTT
TRBD1,-,TRBV19,TRBJ2-3,CASSIGTDSDTQYF,TGTGCCAGTAGTATTGGGACAGACTCAGATACGCAGTATTTT
TRBD1,-,TRBV5-8,TRBJ1-5,CASSLYRGHGNQPQHF,TGTGCCAGCAGCCTATACAGGGGACATGGCAATCAGCCCCAGCATTTT
-,few,TRBV19,TRBJ1-5,CASADSPIWPQHF,TGTGCCAGTGCCGACAGCCCAATCTGGCCCCAGCATTTT
TRBD2,-,TRBV28,TRBJ2-2,CASSLGLAGNTGELFF,TGTGCCAGCAGTTTAGGGCTAGCGGGGAACACCGGGGAGCTGTTTTTT
-,-,TRBV29-1,TRBJ2-7,CSVAGDYEQYF,TGCAGCGTTGCGGGTGACTACGAGCAGTACTTC
TRBD2,-,TRBV5-8,TRBJ2-3,CASSLGSGGTDTQYF,TGTGCCAGCAGCTTGGGGAGCGGGGGCACAGATACGCAGTATTTT
-,-,TRBV9,TRBJ2-7,CASSVGGLGYEQYF,TGTGCCAGCAGCGTAGGAGGCTTAGGTTACGAGCAGTACTTC
-,-,TRBV6-1,TRBJ1-2,CASRRGNNYGYTF,TGTGCCAGCAGGAGGGGGAATAACTATGGCTACACCTTC